This T cell receptor beta chain was recovered during a study of blood T cell repertoires in COVID-19. Study summary: The cDNA or gDNA used as material had been derived from T cells, B-cell-depleted T cells, or PBMCs.

In the original analysis: The authors estimated nucleated cell counts from reference gene primer amplification. The table came from immunoSEQ multiplex PCR; TCRdb's copy has only in-frame clones and leaves some out. V and J calls and clone size come straight from that table; D and trimming were deduced from the DNA. The sample comprises roughly 65,000 clones, nearly 80% of which are singletons, and more than 40% rests with the top ten. CDR1 and CDR2 (germline): KGHDR, SFDVKD. Trimming stripped 5 bases from V and 7 bases from J, with 11 bases between. The CDR3 has 13 residues. The sequenced material came from peripheral blood. This TCR derives from a human donor in a cohort sampled during active COVID-19. The chain employs TRBV24-1 and TRBJ2-1; tentatively, D is TRBD2 (5 bases). The CDR3 spells CATSVRVGNEQFF. CDR3 bases: TGTGCCACCAGTGTGAGGGTTGGTAATGAGCAGTTCTTC.